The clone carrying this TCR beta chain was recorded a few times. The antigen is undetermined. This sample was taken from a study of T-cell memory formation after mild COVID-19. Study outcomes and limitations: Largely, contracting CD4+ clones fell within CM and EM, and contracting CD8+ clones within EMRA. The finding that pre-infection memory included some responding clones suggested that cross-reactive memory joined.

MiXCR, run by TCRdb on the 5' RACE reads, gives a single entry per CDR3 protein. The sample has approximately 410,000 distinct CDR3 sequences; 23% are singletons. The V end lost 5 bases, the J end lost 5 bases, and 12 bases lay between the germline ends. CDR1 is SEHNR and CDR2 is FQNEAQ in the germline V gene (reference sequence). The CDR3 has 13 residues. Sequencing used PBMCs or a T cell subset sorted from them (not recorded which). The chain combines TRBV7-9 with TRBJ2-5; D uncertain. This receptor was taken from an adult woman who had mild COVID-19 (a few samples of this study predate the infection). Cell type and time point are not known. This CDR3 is CASSPSARETQYF. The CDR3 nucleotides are TGTGCCAGCAGCCCGTCGGCGCGGGAGACCCAGTACTTC.